This T cell receptor (beta chain) was sequenced for a study of T cells in Graves' hyperthyroidism and ophthalmopathy. Overall study findings and caveats: Most expanded thyroid clonotypes above 0.001 recurred in blood.

The germline V gene has CDR1 SGHRS and CDR2 YFSETQ. Unmatched junction bases numbered 8, after V lost 4 bases and J lost 0 bases. The CDR3 totals 16 residues. Regions amplified from RNA transcripts were the TCR beta CDR3 regions. The primer set for the first-round RT-PCR of the TCR CDR3 was HTBI. MiXCR was run by TCRdb on the multiplex PCR reads, yielding one entry per CDR3 protein. The sample carries about 560,000 distinct CDR3 sequences, roughly a sixth recorded once. This clonotype was seen many times. No antigen is known for it. Sequencing input: blood. This receptor was taken from a woman under 30 with Graves' hyperthyroidism. The chain couples TRBV5-1 to TRBJ2-7; TRBD2 aligns across 9 bases. This chain's CDR3 is CASSPGLAPSSYEQYF. The CDR3 nucleotides are TGCGCCAGCAGCCCGGGACTAGCCCCGAGCTCCTACGAGCAGTACTTC.